A selection of T cell receptor beta chains follows, all from one sample in a study of PD-1 blockade in classical Hodgkin lymphoma. Some clones are missing from TCRdb's copy, which holds only in-frame ones; the method was immunoSEQ multiplex PCR. The sample has about 27,000 clones; just under 80% are singletons. The starting material was peripheral blood mononuclear cells (PBMCs), obtained before the second cycle of nivolumab. The receptors come from a human donor with classical Hodgkin lymphoma. Each CDR3 is given with its conserved first and last residue. Each record gives: J gene, V gene, clone size, D gene, CDR3 DNA, CDR3 protein. The D gene is left open where the match is weak. Not all rows give a size; the values are once, few, many and, for expanded clones, a class.

TRBJ1-2	TRBV19	NA	NA	TGTGCCAGTAGTACCCGGGACCGGGGCTACACCTTC	CASSTRDRGYTF
TRBJ1-4	TRBV19	NA	NA	TGTGCCAGTAGGGACCTGGTAGGGTTTAATGAAAAACTGTTTTTT	CASRDLVGFNEKLFF
TRBJ2-1	TRBV7-8	NA	NA	TGTGCCAGCAGCTACCCGGCTGAGGGCCAGTTCTTC	CASSYPAEGQFF
TRBJ2-2	TRBV6-1	NA	TRBD2	TGTGCCAGCAGGGGGACTAGCGGGGGTATCGGGGAGCTGTTTTTT	CASRGTSGGIGELFF
TRBJ1-1	TRBV10-3	NA	NA	TGTGCCACCGTCAACAGGGACACTGAAGCTTTCTTT	CATVNRDTEAFF
TRBJ1-1	TRBV29-1	NA	NA	TGCAGCGTTTTGGGCGATGTCCCATCAACTGAAGCTTTCTTT	CSVLGDVPSTEAFF
TRBJ2-2	TRBV11-3	few	NA	TGTGCCAGCAGCTCCCCGGGACGCGGGGTAAGGGAGCTGTTTTTT	CASSSPGRGVRELFF
TRBJ1-5	TRBV7-9	medium-sized	NA	TGTGCCAGCAGCTACGAAAATCAGCCCCAGCATTTT	CASSYENQPQHF
TRBJ1-6	TRBV7-2	NA	TRBD1	TGTGCCAGCAGCTCACAAGGGGGCAGAGAGAATTCACCCCTCCACTTT	CASSSQGGRENSPLHF
TRBJ2-7	TRBV14	once	NA	TGTGCCAGCAGCCAAGGCGGATCATCCTACGAGCAGTACTTC	CASSQGGSSYEQYF
TRBJ1-2	TRBV4-1	NA	NA	TGCGCCAGCAGCCAAGAGAGGCCCGGAATGTATGGCTACACCTTC	CASSQERPGMYGYTF
TRBJ1-3	TRBV7-8	NA	NA	TGTGCCAGCAGCCCGAAGACGGGGGCTGGAAACACCATATATTTT	CASSPKTGAGNTIYF
TRBJ1-1	TRBV30	NA	NA	TGTGCCTGGAGTGTCGCGGGGAACACTGAAGCTTTCTTT	CAWSVAGNTEAFF
TRBJ1-2	TRBV11-3	NA	NA	TGTGCCAGCAGCCCCCGGGCCTATGGCTACACCTTC	CASSPRAYGYTF
TRBJ2-7	TRBV9	NA	NA	TGTGCCAGCAGCGTCGGGGACGACGGTTACGAGCAGTACTTC	CASSVGDDGYEQYF
TRBJ2-3	TRBV5-1	once	NA	TGCGCCAGCAGCCGCTACAGCACAGGTCTTAGCACAGATACGCAGTATTTT	CASSRYSTGLSTDTQYF
TRBJ1-1	TRBV19	NA	NA	TGTGCCAGTACGAGGCGAGGTAGCGCTTTCTTT	CASTRRGSAFF
TRBJ2-1	TRBV9	NA	NA	TGTGCCAGCAGCGTAGGAGGGGGAACGTACAATGAGCAGTTCTTC	CASSVGGGTYNEQFF
TRBJ2-1	TRBV7-6	NA	NA	TGTGCCAGCAGCTTAGCACAGCAGATCAATGAGCAGTTCTTC	CASSLAQQINEQFF
TRBJ2-7	TRBV6-5	NA	TRBD2	TGTGCCAGCAGTTACTCGCAGCGGGGGCCCTCCTACGAGCAGTACTTC	CASSYSQRGPSYEQYF
TRBJ1-2	TRBV2	NA	NA	TGTGCCAGCAGTCCCACAGGGATTGATGGCTACACCTTC	CASSPTGIDGYTF
TRBJ1-4	TRBV10-3	NA	NA	TGTGCCATCAGTGAGTCTTCCGGACAGAATGAAAAACTGTTTTTT	CAISESSGQNEKLFF
TRBJ2-3	TRBV6-5	once	NA	TGTGCCAGCAGTTACGACCAGTATTCAGGTGATACGCAGTATTTT	CASSYDQYSGDTQYF
TRBJ2-7	TRBV7-2	NA	NA	TGTGCCAGCAGCTTGGGGTTTGACTACGAGCAGTACTTC	CASSLGFDYEQYF
TRBJ1-2	TRBV4-1	few	NA	TGCGCCAGCAGCCAAGATGTCAATCGGGGCTATGGCTACACCTTC	CASSQDVNRGYGYTF
TRBJ1-2	TRBV18	NA	NA	TGTGCCAGCTCACCATCAACAGGGAACTATGGCTACACCTTC	CASSPSTGNYGYTF
TRBJ1-5	TRBV2	once	NA	TGTGCCAGCAGTGACGGGGGCGGCAATCAGCCCCAGCATTTT	CASSDGGGNQPQHF